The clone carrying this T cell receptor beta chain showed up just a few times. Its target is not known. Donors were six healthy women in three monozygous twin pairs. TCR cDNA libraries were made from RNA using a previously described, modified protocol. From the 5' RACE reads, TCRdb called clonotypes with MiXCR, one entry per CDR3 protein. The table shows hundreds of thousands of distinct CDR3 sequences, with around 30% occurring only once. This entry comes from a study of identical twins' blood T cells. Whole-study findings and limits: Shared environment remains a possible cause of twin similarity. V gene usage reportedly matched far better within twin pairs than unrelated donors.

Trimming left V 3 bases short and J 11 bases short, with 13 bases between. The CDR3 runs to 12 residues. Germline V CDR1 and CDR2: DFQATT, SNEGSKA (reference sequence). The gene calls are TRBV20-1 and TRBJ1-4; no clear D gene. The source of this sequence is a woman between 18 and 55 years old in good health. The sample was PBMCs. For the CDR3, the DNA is TGCAGTGCTAGCCCCGACACCGAGAAACTGTTTTTT. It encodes CSASPDTEKLFF.